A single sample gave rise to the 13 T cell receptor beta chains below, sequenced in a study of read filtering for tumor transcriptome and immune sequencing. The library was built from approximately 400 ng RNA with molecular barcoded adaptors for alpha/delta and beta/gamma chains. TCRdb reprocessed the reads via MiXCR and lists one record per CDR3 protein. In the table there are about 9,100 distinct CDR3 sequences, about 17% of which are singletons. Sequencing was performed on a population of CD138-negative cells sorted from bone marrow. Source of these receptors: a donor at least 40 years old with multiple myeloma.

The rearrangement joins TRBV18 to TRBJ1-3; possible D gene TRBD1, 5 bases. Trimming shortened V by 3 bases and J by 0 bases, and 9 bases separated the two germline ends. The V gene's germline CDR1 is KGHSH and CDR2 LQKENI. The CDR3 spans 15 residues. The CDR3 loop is CASSPNRNSGNTIYF. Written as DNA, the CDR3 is TGTGCCAGCTCACCTAACAGGAACTCTGGAAACACCATATATTTT.

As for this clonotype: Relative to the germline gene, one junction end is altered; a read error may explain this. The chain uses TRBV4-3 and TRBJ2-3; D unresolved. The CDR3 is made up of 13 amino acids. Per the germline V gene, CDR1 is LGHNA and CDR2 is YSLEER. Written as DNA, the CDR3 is TGCGCCAGCTGCCAGGAGCTAGCAGATACGCAGTATTTT. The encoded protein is CASCQELADTQYF.

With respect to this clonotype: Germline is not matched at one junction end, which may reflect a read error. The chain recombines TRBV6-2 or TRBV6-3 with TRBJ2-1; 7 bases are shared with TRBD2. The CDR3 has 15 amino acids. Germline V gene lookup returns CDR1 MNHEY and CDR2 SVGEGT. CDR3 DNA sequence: TGTGCCAGCGGTTACTGGGGGGGGGCCTACAATGAGCAGTTCTTC. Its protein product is CASGYWGGAYNEQFF.

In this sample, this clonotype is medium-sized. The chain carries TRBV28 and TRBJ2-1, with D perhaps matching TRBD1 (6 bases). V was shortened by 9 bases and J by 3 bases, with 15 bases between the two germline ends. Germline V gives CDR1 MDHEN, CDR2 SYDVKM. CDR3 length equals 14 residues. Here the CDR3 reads CASLAGTYYNEQFF. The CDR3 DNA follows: TGTGCCAGTCTCGCCGGGACATACTACAATGAGCAGTTCTTC.

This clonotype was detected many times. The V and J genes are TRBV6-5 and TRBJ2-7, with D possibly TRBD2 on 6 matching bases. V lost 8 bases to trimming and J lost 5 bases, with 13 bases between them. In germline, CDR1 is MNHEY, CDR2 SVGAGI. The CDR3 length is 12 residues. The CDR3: CASGGSPNEQYF. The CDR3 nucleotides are TGTGCCAGCGGAGGGAGCCCCAACGAGCAGTACTTC.

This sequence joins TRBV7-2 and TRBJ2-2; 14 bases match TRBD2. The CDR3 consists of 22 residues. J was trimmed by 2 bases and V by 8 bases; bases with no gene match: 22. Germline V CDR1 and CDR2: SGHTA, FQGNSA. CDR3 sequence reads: CASGPRTSGGPDVLTNTGELFF. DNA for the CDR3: TGTGCCAGCGGCCCGAGGACTAGCGGGGGGCCCGATGTCCTTACAAACACCGGGGAGCTGTTTTTT.

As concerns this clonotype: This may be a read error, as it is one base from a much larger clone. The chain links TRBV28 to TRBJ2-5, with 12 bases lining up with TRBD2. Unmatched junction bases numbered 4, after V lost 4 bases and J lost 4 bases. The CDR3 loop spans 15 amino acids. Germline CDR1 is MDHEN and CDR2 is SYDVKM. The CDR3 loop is CASSSLAGGRETQYF. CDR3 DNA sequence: TGTGCCAGCAGTTCTCTAGCGGGGGGGAGAGAGACCCAGTACTTC.

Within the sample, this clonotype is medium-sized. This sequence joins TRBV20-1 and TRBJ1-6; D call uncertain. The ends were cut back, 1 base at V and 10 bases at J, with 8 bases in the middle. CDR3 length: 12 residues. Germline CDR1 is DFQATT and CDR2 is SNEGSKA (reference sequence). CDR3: CSARVGSSPLHF. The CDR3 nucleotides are TGCAGTGCTAGAGTGGGGAGCTCACCCCTCCACTTT.

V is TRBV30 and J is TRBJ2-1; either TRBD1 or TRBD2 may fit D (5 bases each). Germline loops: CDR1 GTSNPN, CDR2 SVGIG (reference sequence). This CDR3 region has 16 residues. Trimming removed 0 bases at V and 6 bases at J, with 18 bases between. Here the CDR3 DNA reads TGTGCCTGGAGTGTAAAGGGACGGGCCAGGATCAATGAGCAGTTCTTC. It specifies CAWSVKGRARINEQFF.

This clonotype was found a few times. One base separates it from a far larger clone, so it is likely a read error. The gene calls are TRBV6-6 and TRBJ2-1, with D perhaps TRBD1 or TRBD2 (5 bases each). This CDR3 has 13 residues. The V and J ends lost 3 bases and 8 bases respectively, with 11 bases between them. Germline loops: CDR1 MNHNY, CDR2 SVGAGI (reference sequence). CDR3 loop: CASSYSGTDEQFF. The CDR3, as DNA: TGTGCCAGCAGTTATAGTGGGACCGATGAGCAGTTCTTC.

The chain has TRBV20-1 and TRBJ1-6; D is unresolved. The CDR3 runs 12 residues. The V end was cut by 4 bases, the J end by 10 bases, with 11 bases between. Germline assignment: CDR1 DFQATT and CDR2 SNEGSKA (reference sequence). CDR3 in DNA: TGCAGTGCTACCCCGGGCTACTCACCCCTCCACTTT. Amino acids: CSATPGYSPLHF.

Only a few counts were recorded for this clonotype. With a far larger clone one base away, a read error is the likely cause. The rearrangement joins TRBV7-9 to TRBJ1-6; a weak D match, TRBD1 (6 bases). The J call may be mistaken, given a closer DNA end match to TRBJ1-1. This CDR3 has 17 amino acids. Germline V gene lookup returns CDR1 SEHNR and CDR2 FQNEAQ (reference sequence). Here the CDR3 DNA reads TGTGCCAGCAGCTTAGCGAGGGGGACGGCGGCGAACACTGGAGCTTTCTTT. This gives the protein CASSLARGTAANTGAFF.

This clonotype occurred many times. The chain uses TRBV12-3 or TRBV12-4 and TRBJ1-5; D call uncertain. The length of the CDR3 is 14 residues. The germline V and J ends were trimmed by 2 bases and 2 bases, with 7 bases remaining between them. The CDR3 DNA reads TGTGCCAGCAGTTTAACGCAGGGCAATCAGCCCCAGCATTTT. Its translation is CASSLTQGNQPQHF.